The rows below give T cell receptor beta chains drawn from one sample of a study of blood T cells in healthy people across ages. TCRdb processed the 5' RACE reads anew with MiXCR; each CDR3 protein has one entry. The table includes about 1 million distinct CDR3 sequences, under 45% detected once. Sequencing input: blood. The source of these receptors is an older woman in good health. Each CDR3 is given with its conserved first and last residue. D genes are given only for firm matches. Clone size is stated in some rows and not others, as once, few, many or a class when expanded.

J	V	size	length	D	DNA	CDR3
TRBJ2-7	TRBV18	few	19	TRBD2	TGTGCCAGCTCACCACTAGCGGGGGAACTAGCGTTATCCTCCTACGAGCAGTACTTC	CASSPLAGELALSSYEQYF
TRBJ2-3	TRBV5-1	.	16	.	TGCGCCAGCAGCCCCGGGACGACCAGACGGATAGATACGCAGTATTTT	CASSPGTTRRIDTQYF
TRBJ2-3	TRBV7-6	.	18	TRBD2	TGTGCCAGCAGCTTAGCGTCGGGGGGGCGCGAATTGGGAGATACGCAGTATTTT	CASSLASGGRELGDTQYF
TRBJ2-7	TRBV5-1	.	14	.	TGCGCCAGCAGCTCTGGACTACTCCCTTACGAGCAGTACTTC	CASSSGLLPYEQYF
TRBJ2-7	TRBV20-1	.	16	TRBD2	TGCAGTGCTAGCCCAGTGGTCGGGGGGGCCTCCTACGAGCAGTACTTC	CSASPVVGGASYEQYF
TRBJ2-5	TRBV11-2	few	15	TRBD1	TGTGCCAGCAGCTACGGCCGGGACAGGGTAGAGACCCAGTACTTC	CASSYGRDRVETQYF
TRBJ1-2	TRBV2	.	15	.	TGTGCCAGCAGTGAAAGTACGAGGAAATTCTATGGCTACACCTTC	CASSESTRKFYGYTF
TRBJ2-1	TRBV5-1	once	14	TRBD2	TGCGCCAGCAGCGTGGAGGGGACTAGCGGGAAGCAGTTCTTC	CASSVEGTSGKQFF
TRBJ2-5	TRBV15	.	16	TRBD2	TGTGCCACCAGCAAACACAAACGGGGGGGTCAAGAGACCCAGTACTTC	CATSKHKRGGQETQYF
TRBJ1-2	TRBV4-1	.	15	.	TGCGCCAGCAGCCAAGTGAACGGGGGGAACTATGGCTACACCTTC	CASSQVNGGNYGYTF
TRBJ2-3	TRBV4-1	.	17	.	TGCGCCAGCAGCAGAAGGTCGGGAGCTGATAGCACAGATACGCAGTATTTT	CASSRRSGADSTDTQYF
TRBJ1-1	TRBV19	once	12	.	TGTGCCAGTAGTATGTTCGCCACTGAAGCTTTCTTT	CASSMFATEAFF
TRBJ2-2	TRBV21-1	.	19	.	TGTGCCAGCGGGGAGAGACAGGGAGGCTCTGGCCGACTCACCGGGGAGCTGTTTTTT	CASGERQGGSGRLTGELFF
TRBJ1-2	TRBV11-2	.	15	TRBD1	TGTGCCAGCAGCTTGCGGACAGGGGGATACTATGGCTACACCTTC	CASSLRTGGYYGYTF
TRBJ1-2	TRBV30	.	12	.	TGTGCCGGTCTGGGGGGCTCCTATGGCTACACCTTC	CAGLGGSYGYTF
TRBJ2-1	TRBV6-1	.	16	TRBD1	TGTGCCAGCAGTGGGGCAGGGGGCGCCTCCTACAATGAGCAGTTCTTC	CASSGAGGASYNEQFF
TRBJ2-2	TRBV24-1	few	16	TRBD2	TGTGCCACCAGTGATCGGACTAGCGGGAGTCCCGGGGAGCTGTTTTTT	CATSDRTSGSPGELFF
TRBJ2-7	TRBV20-1	few	15	.	TGCAGTGCTAGAGATCGGGGCAGCCCTTTTTCGGAGCAGTACTTC	CSARDRGSPFSEQYF